The 16 T cell receptor beta chains below all came from one sample that was sequenced in a study of shared T cell receptors in the human thymus. Using immunoSEQ multiplex PCR, the repertoire was profiled, and TCRdb retains in-frame clones only, with some absent. The repertoire consists of hundreds of thousands of clones, with approximately 80% occurring once and the leading ten covering 0.013%. The same specimen was also included in a second study, on human thymus T cells.

Material for sequencing was thymocytes. The receptors were gathered from a boy in the first two years of life with a congenital heart defect.

V gene TRBV11-3 combines with J gene TRBJ2-7, with D unclear. Germline V lookup: CDR1 SGHNT, CDR2 YENEEA. The V end was cut by 1 base, the J end by 3 bases, with 19 bases between. The CDR3 has 17 amino acids. The CDR3 here is CASSLVPIGTNYYEQYF. The CDR3 nucleotides read TGTGCCAGCAGCTTAGTCCCCATCGGAACCAACTACTACGAGCAGTACTTC.

The chain carries TRBV7-8 and TRBJ2-4; D not certain. The germline V and J ends were trimmed by 5 bases and 8 bases, with 13 bases remaining between them. Germline CDR1 and CDR2: SGHVS and FQNEAQ. CDR3 length: 13 residues. The CDR3 sequence: CASSLPNSDIQYF. CDR3 DNA sequence: TGTGCCAGCAGCCTACCCAACTCCGACATTCAGTACTTC. Combining the CDR3 with reference TRBV7-8 and TRBJ2-4 gives the whole variable domain GAGVSQSPRYKVAKRGQDVALRCDPISGHVSLFWYQQALGQGPEFLTYFQNEAQLDKSGLPSDRFFAERPEGSVSTLKIQRTQQEDSAVYLCASSLPNSDIQYFGAGTRLSVL.

This clone appeared a few times. This chain links TRBV5-4 with TRBJ1-5; 9 bases agree with TRBD1. This CDR3 contains 15 residues. V lost 3 bases to trimming and J lost 6 bases; unmatched junction nucleotides: 7. CDR1 is SGHNT and CDR2 is YYREEE in the germline V gene (reference sequence). CDR3 nucleotides: TGTGCCAGCAGCTCACCGGGACAGGGAGGTCAGCCCCAGCATTTT. This sequence encodes CASSSPGQGGQPQHF.

This clone was seen a few times. The chain recombines TRBV21-1 with TRBJ2-7; the DNA was not used to check the table's D call, TRBD2. TRBV21-1 is shown as a pseudogene. This CDR3 has 15 residues. The CDR3 reads CASSLGLAGVCEQYF. The CDR3 bases are TGTGCCAGCAGCCTGGGACTAGCGGGAGTCTGCGAGCAGTACTTC.

V gene TRBV5-4 combines with J gene TRBJ1-2, with D maybe TRBD1 (5 bases). Germline V gene sequence: CDR1 SGHNT, CDR2 YYREEE (reference sequence). The CDR3 length is 13 residues. V lost 1 base and J lost 8, with 12 bases in between. The CDR3 region is CASSLTAGEGYTF. The CDR3 DNA reads TGTGCCAGCAGCTTGACGGCGGGGGAGGGCTACACCTTC.

In its sample, this clone was seen once. The chain recombines TRBV30 with TRBJ1-4, with unresolved D. This CDR3 is 15 amino acids long. CDR1 and CDR2 from the germline V gene are GTSNPN and SVGIG (reference sequence). With 0 bases removed from V and 5 bases from J, the gap between germline ends came to 13 bases. CDR3 residues: CAWSVRRQVNEKLFF. DNA of the CDR3: TGTGCCTGGAGTGTACGGAGGCAGGTCAATGAAAAACTGTTTTTT.

The J gene is TRBJ2-3, the V gene TRBV15, with a weak D call TRBD2 (6 bases). Trimming took 6 bases from V and 2 from J, leaving 18 bases between them. CDR1 and CDR2 from the germline V gene are LNHNV and YYDKDF (reference sequence). The CDR3 length is 16 residues. This chain's CDR3 is CATSRKPGLYTDTQYF. In DNA, the CDR3 is TGTGCCACCAGTCGCAAGCCGGGACTGTACACAGATACGCAGTATTTT.

V usage is TRBV9 and J usage is TRBJ2-3; TRBD2 matches at 9 bases. Germline V gene lookup returns CDR1 SGDLS and CDR2 YYNGEE. The CDR3 spans 18 residues. V lost 4 bases, J lost 2 bases, and 14 bases stayed unmatched. The CDR3 protein is CASSPREGREGHTDTQYF. Here the CDR3 DNA reads TGTGCCAGCAGCCCTAGGGAGGGGCGGGAGGGACACACAGATACGCAGTATTTT. The whole variable domain, remainder taken from reference TRBV9 and TRBJ2-3, is DSGVTQTPKHLITATGQRVTLRCSPRSGDLSVYWYQQSLDQGLQFLIQYYNGEERAKGNILERFSAQQFPDLHSELNLSSLELGDSALYFCASSPREGREGHTDTQYFGPGTRLTVL.

The count of this clone is one. The CDR3 sequence is CASSFQGTEAFF. The DNA of the CDR3 is TGTGCCAGCAGTTTTCAGGGGACTGAAGCTTTCTTT. V usage is TRBV28 and J usage is TRBJ1-1; weak D call: TRBD1 (6 bases). This CDR3 spans 12 amino acids. Germline V gene data show CDR1 as MDHEN and CDR2 as SYDVKM. The V and J ends lost 3 bases and 5 bases respectively, with 7 bases between them.

This clone was recorded a few times. The V call is TRBV30, the J call TRBJ2-5, with TRBD1 identical over 8 bases. Looked up from germline, CDR1 is GTSNPN and CDR2 is SVGIG (reference sequence). The CDR3 contains 12 residues. V gave up 5 bases and J gave up 3 bases; unmatched junction bases: 2. The CDR3 loop is CAWWTGKETQYF. Written as DNA, the CDR3 is TGTGCCTGGTGGACAGGGAAAGAGACCCAGTACTTC.

This chain links TRBV28 with TRBJ2-7, with TRBD2 matching 12 bases. The junction had 10 bases not matched to a gene; V was cut back by 3 bases and J by 4 bases. This CDR3 has 17 residues. CDR1 and CDR2 (germline): MDHEN, SYDVKM. The CDR3, as DNA: TGTGCCAGCAGTTTGGGAAACCGGACTAGCGGGATTTACGAGCAGTACTTC. It encodes CASSLGNRTSGIYEQYF.

The chain is built from TRBV27 and TRBJ1-1; weak D call: TRBD1 (6 bases). With 6 bases removed from V and 1 base from J, the gap between germline ends came to 9 bases. CDR1 is MNHEY and CDR2 is SMNVEV in the germline V gene (reference sequence). CDR3 length: 13 amino acids. The CDR3 DNA is TGTGCCAGCAGAGGCAGGGGGAACACTGAAGCTTTCTTT. This encodes CASRGRGNTEAFF.

The rearrangement uses TRBV7-9 and TRBJ2-3; TRBD1 matches at 10 bases. Germline V CDR1 and CDR2: SEHNR, FQNEAQ (reference sequence). The CDR3 is made up of 17 amino acids. The ends lost 0 bases at V and 5 bases at J; junction bases unmatched: 8. DNA of the CDR3: TGTGCCAGCAGCTTAGCCCGCGACAGGGGGCAGGGAGATACGCAGTATTTT. Protein: CASSLARDRGQGDTQYF.

The chain links TRBV4-2 to TRBJ2-5, with D possibly TRBD2 on 6 matching bases. The CDR3 contains 15 residues. CDR1 and CDR2 from the germline V gene are LGHNA and YNFKEQ. V was pared by 0 bases and J by 4 bases, with 12 bases between. The chain's CDR3 is CASSQDGGTVETQYF. In DNA form, the CDR3 reads TGTGCCAGCAGCCAAGATGGGGGGACGGTAGAGACCCAGTACTTC.

This rearrangement joins TRBV4-3 to TRBJ1-4; 8 bases align to TRBD1. The germline CDR1 and CDR2 sequences are LGHNA and YSLEER. The trim removed 3 bases at V and 5 bases at J, leaving 8 bases unmatched. CDR3 length: 16 residues. CDR3 DNA sequence: TGCGCCAGCAGCCATTCTCCGGGACAGGAGAATGAAAAACTGTTTTTT. Amino acid sequence: CASSHSPGQENEKLFF.

V and J are TRBV4-2 and TRBJ1-1, with 7 bases fitting TRBD1. The length of the CDR3 is 14 residues. Trimming cost V 4 bases and J 1 base; bases outside gene matches: 3. Germline V gene sequence: CDR1 LGHNA, CDR2 YNFKEQ. The DNA for the CDR3 is TGTGCCAGCAGCCGGGGACAGCGGAACACTGAAGCTTTCTTT. This gives the protein CASSRGQRNTEAFF.